Following are 3 T cell receptor beta chains from one sample sequenced in a study of T cell responses to AZD1222 COVID-19 vaccine. Generated by immunoSEQ multiplex PCR, the TCRdb table keeps only in-frame clones and is missing some. This repertoire shows 150,000 or so clones, 90% to 95% found once; its top ten account for about 1.5%. The sample consisted of peripheral blood, taken on day 0 of AZD1222 vaccination. All receptors derive from an adult in good health.

The V and J genes are TRBV9 and TRBJ2-4; D unresolved. The CDR3 is 14 amino acids. The V end was cut by 3 bases, the J end by 5 bases, with 12 bases between. The germline CDR1 and CDR2 sequences are SGDLS and YYNGEE. Here the CDR3 reads CASSERVDQNIQYF. DNA of the CDR3: TGTGCCAGCAGCGAGAGAGTTGACCAAAACATTCAGTACTTC.

The chain is built from TRBV2 and TRBJ1-2; TRBD1 matches 7 bases. The length of the CDR3 is 12 residues. The germline V gene has CDR1 SNHLY and CDR2 FYNNEI. J was trimmed by 5 bases and V by 8 bases; bases with no gene match: 5. The DNA of the CDR3 is TGTGCCAGCGGGGCAGGGGGGTATGGCTACACCTTC. It yields the protein CASGAGGYGYTF.

V usage is TRBV5-1 and J usage is TRBJ1-1; D possibly corresponds to TRBD1 (6 bases). V was cut by 0 bases and J by 6 bases, with 12 bases left in between. Germline V gene lookup returns CDR1 SGHRS and CDR2 YFSETQ. The CDR3 loop spans 14 amino acids. CDR3 bases: TGCGCCAGCAGCTTGGCCGTCAGGGGTGCTGAAGCTTTCTTT. Its translation is CASSLAVRGAEAFF.